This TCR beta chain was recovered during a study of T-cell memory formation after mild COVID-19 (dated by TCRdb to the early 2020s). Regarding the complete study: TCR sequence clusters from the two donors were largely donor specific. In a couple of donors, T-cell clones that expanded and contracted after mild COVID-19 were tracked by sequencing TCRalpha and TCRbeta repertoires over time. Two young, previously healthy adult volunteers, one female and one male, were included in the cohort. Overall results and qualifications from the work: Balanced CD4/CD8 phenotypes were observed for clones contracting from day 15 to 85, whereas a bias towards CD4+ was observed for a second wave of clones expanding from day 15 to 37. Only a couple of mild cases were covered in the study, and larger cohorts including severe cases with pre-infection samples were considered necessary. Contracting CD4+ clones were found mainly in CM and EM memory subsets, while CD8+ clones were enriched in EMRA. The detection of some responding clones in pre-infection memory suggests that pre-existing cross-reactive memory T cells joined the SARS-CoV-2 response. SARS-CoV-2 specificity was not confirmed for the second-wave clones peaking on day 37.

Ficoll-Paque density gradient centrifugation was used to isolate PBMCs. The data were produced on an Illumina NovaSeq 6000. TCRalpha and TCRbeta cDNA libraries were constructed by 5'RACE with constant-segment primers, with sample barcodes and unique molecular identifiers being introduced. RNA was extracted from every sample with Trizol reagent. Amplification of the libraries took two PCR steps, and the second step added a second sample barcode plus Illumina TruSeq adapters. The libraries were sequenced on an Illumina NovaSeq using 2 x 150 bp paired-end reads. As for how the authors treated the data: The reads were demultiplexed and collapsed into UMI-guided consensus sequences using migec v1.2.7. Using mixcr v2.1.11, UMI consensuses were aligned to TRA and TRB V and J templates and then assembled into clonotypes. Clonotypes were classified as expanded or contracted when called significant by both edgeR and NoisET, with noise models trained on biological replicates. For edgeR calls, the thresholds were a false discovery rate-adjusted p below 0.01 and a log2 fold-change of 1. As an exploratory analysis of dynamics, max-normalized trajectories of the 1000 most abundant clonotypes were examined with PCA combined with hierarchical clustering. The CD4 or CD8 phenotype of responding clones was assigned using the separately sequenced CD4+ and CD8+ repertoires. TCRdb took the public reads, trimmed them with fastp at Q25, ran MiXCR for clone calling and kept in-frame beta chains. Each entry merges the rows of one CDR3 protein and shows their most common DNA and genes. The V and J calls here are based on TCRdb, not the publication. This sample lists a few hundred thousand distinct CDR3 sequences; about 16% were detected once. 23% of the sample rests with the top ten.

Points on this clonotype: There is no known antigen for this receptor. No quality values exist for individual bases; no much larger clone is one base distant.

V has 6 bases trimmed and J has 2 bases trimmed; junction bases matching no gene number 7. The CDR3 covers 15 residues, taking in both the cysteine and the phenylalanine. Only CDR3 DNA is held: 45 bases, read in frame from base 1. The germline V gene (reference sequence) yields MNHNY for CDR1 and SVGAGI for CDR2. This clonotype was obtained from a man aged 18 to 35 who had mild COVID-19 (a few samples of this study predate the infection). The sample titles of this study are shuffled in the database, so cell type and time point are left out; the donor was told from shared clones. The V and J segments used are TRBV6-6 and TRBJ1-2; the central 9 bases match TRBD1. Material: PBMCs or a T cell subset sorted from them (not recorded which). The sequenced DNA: TGTGCCAGCAGGAGGGACAGGGTGCCCAACTATGGCTACACCTTC. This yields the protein CASRRDRVPNYGYTF.